The entry below gives a single TCR beta chain sequence along with its context. Other DNA variants within this sample encode the same CDR3. The data are from a study of blood T cell repertoires in COVID-19. On the study more broadly: Material from acute and convalescent COVID-19 was sourced from the United States, Italy and Spain.

Methods used by the authors: Amplification from reference gene primers served as the basis for estimated nucleated cell counts. Clones were read by immunoSEQ multiplex PCR, and TCRdb kept only the in-frame ones, dropping some. Clone size and V and J calls were adopted from that table, with D and trimming inferred from the DNA. The sample records fewer than 40,000 clones, almost 85% being singletons. The length of the CDR3 is 13 residues. Trimming at V came to 6 bases and at J to 5 bases, leaving 1 base not matched to a gene. The rearrangement links TRBV12-3 or TRBV12-4 to TRBJ2-2; TRBD2 matches at 9 bases. The clonotype originates from a human donor in a cohort sampled during active COVID-19. The sequenced material came from peripheral blood. In DNA form, the CDR3 reads TGTGCCAGCAGCCTAGCGGGGACCGGGGAGCTGTTTTTT. This codes for CASSLAGTGELFF.